A selection of T cell receptor beta chains follows, all from one sample in a study of T cells in Graves' hyperthyroidism and ophthalmopathy. MiXCR, run by TCRdb on the multiplex PCR reads, gives a single entry per CDR3 protein. Here the sample spans 450,000 to 700,000 distinct CDR3 sequences, about half being singletons. The sequenced sample consisted of peripheral blood or thyroid tissue (not recorded which). The receptors come from a young woman with Graves' hyperthyroidism. Both conserved end residues are part of each CDR3. The D gene is left open where the match is weak. Clone size is shown for a subset of rows, as once, few, many or a class of expanded clone.

DNA: TGCAGCGTTATGGGCCCTCGGCACACTGAAGCTTTCTTT
CDR3: CSVMGPRHTEAFF
size: many
V: TRBV29-1
J: TRBJ1-1
D: NA

DNA: TGTGCCAGCAGAGTGACACAGGGGTTCGGGACCTACGAGCAGTACTTC
CDR3: CASRVTQGFGTYEQYF
size: many
V: TRBV2
J: TRBJ2-7
D: TRBD1

DNA: TGCAGTGCTAGTAGGACGGTCGGGGATGAGCAGTACTTC
CDR3: CSASRTVGDEQYF
size: NA
V: TRBV20-1
J: TRBJ2-7
D: NA

DNA: TGTGCCACCAGTGAGAGGACAGGTGTTGGCAATCAGCCCCAGCATTTT
CDR3: CATSERTGVGNQPQHF
size: many
V: TRBV24-1
J: TRBJ1-5
D: TRBD1

DNA: TGCAGCGTTGTATCGCGGGACAGTGAAAAACTGTTTTTT
CDR3: CSVVSRDSEKLFF
size: NA
V: TRBV29-1
J: TRBJ1-4
D: TRBD1

DNA: TGTGCCAGCAGCCTAGGGACTCTTAACTATGGCTACACCTTC
CDR3: CASSLGTLNYGYTF
size: NA
V: TRBV5-5
J: TRBJ1-2
D: NA

DNA: TGTGCCAGCAGCCAAGCCAACGTCCCAAGATATGGCTACACCATATATTTT
CDR3: CASSQANVPRYGYTIYF
size: once
V: TRBV14
J: TRBJ1-3
D: NA

DNA: TGTGCCAGCAGAAGGAGCGGGACTGAAGCTTTCTTT
CDR3: CASRRSGTEAFF
size: many
V: TRBV27
J: TRBJ1-1
D: NA

DNA: TGTGCCAGTAGTATTTTGAAGGGGTCAAATCAGCCCCAGCATTTT
CDR3: CASSILKGSNQPQHF
size: few
V: TRBV19
J: TRBJ1-5
D: NA

DNA: TGTGCCAGCAGCTACCCCCTAGCGGGAGGGTTAGGTGGTGAGCAGTTCTTC
CDR3: CASSYPLAGGLGGEQFF
size: NA
V: TRBV7-6
J: TRBJ2-1
D: TRBD2

DNA: TGTGCCAGCAGTGAAAGGACGGCCCGTAGCAATCAGCCCCAGCATTTT
CDR3: CASSERTARSNQPQHF
size: many
V: TRBV6-1
J: TRBJ1-5
D: NA

DNA: TGTGCCAGCAGTGACGGGACTCCCACAACCCTTGGAAACACCATATATTTT
CDR3: CASSDGTPTTLGNTIYF
size: NA
V: TRBV2
J: TRBJ1-3
D: NA

DNA: TGCAGTGCTAGAGAGGCTAGCGGGCCTGAGGGGTACGAGCAGCCCCAGCATTTT
CDR3: CSAREASGPEGYEQPQHF
size: NA
V: TRBV20-1
J: TRBJ1-5
D: NA

DNA: TGTGCCAGCAGGCCGGGAGGGCCCTACGAGCAGTACTTC
CDR3: CASRPGGPYEQYF
size: NA
V: TRBV12-3/TRBV12-4
J: TRBJ2-7
D: TRBD2

DNA: TGTGCCAGCAGCTCCCGCGCAGGTGATAGCAATCAGCCCCAGTACTTC
CDR3: CASSSRAGDSNQPQYF
size: NA
V: TRBV7-2
J: TRBJ2-5
D: NA

DNA: TGTGCCAGCAGTTCTTTGCAAGGGAGCACAGATACGCAGTATTTT
CDR3: CASSSLQGSTDTQYF
size: few
V: TRBV25-1
J: TRBJ2-3
D: NA

DNA: TGTGCCAGCAGGAGCCGGGACTTAGACACCGGGGAGCTGTTTTTT
CDR3: CASRSRDLDTGELFF
size: few
V: TRBV2
J: TRBJ2-2
D: NA

DNA: TGTGCCAGCAGCTTGGGGAGGGGGCAAGCTTTCTTT
CDR3: CASSLGRGQAFF
size: NA
V: TRBV5-6
J: TRBJ1-1
D: TRBD1

DNA: TGTGCCAGCACTCAGGGGGGTATTTCACCCCTCCACTTT
CDR3: CASTQGGISPLHF
size: few
V: TRBV2
J: TRBJ1-6
D: TRBD1

DNA: TGTGCCTTTCGTCGGGGGAGCAACACTGAAGCTTTCTTT
CDR3: CAFRRGSNTEAFF
size: NA
V: TRBV18
J: TRBJ1-1
D: NA

DNA: TGTGCCAGCAGTTACTCGGGCAGGGCCAATCAGCCCCAGCATTTT
CDR3: CASSYSGRANQPQHF
size: many
V: TRBV6-2/TRBV6-3
J: TRBJ1-5
D: NA

DNA: TGCGCCAGCAGCCAGGGAAACAGGAATGAAAAACTGTTTTTT
CDR3: CASSQGNRNEKLFF
size: NA
V: TRBV4-3
J: TRBJ1-4
D: NA

DNA: TGTGCCAGCAGCCCATGGGGGGGGGGCTCTGGGGCCAACGTCCTGACTTTC
CDR3: CASSPWGGGSGANVLTF
size: NA
V: TRBV2
J: TRBJ2-6
D: TRBD2

DNA: TGTGCCAGCAGTCACAGGGAAAGCCAAGGAGGCTACACCTTC
CDR3: CASSHRESQGGYTF
size: NA
V: TRBV2
J: TRBJ1-2
D: NA

DNA: TGCAGTGGCGGGCAATACGAGCAGTACTTC
CDR3: CSGGQYEQYF
size: many
V: TRBV20-1
J: TRBJ2-7
D: NA

DNA: TGCAGCGTGGGGGCCAGGAACACTGAAGCTTTCTTT
CDR3: CSVGARNTEAFF
size: many
V: TRBV29-1
J: TRBJ1-1
D: NA

DNA: TGTGCCACCAGTGACCGGACTAGCGGGATTGAAAAACTGTTTTTT
CDR3: CATSDRTSGIEKLFF
size: NA
V: TRBV24-1
J: TRBJ1-4
D: NA

DNA: TGTGCCACCAGTGACCAGGGGGGCGTCGGTCAGCCCCAGCATTTT
CDR3: CATSDQGGVGQPQHF
size: NA
V: TRBV24-1
J: TRBJ1-5
D: TRBD1

DNA: TGTGCCACCAGCAGAGATATAGGGGTAGGAAGCAATCAGCCCCAGCATTTT
CDR3: CATSRDIGVGSNQPQHF
size: many
V: TRBV15
J: TRBJ1-5
D: NA

DNA: TGTGCCAGCAGCTTAGGAGGCAATGAGCAGTTCTTC
CDR3: CASSLGGNEQFF
size: many
V: TRBV12-3/TRBV12-4
J: TRBJ2-1
D: NA

DNA: TGCGCCAGCAGCCCTCAGGAAGAGTATGGCTACACCTTC
CDR3: CASSPQEEYGYTF
size: NA
V: TRBV5-1
J: TRBJ1-2
D: NA

DNA: TGCAGCGCCGGACTAGCGAATGAAGAGACCCAGTACTTC
CDR3: CSAGLANEETQYF
size: NA
V: TRBV29-1
J: TRBJ2-5
D: TRBD2

DNA: TGTGCCAGCTCACCAAAGTCAGGGGCTGCCGCCACTGAAGCTTTCTTT
CDR3: CASSPKSGAAATEAFF
size: few
V: TRBV9
J: TRBJ1-1
D: NA

DNA: TGTGCCAGCAGCCCGACAGGACATAGCAATCAGCCCCAGCATTTT
CDR3: CASSPTGHSNQPQHF
size: many
V: TRBV12-3/TRBV12-4
J: TRBJ1-5
D: NA

DNA: TGTGCCAGCAGCGGATGGGACGGCTATGGAGTAAACTATGGCTACACCTTC
CDR3: CASSGWDGYGVNYGYTF
size: many
V: TRBV7-2
J: TRBJ1-2
D: NA

DNA: TGTGCCAGCAGCTTAGGGAGTCTCTGGGGGAGCCCTGGGAGCAAGCAGTACTTC
CDR3: CASSLGSLWGSPGSKQYF
size: many
V: TRBV7-9
J: TRBJ2-7
D: NA

DNA: TGTGCCAGCAGCAGGGGGGACAGGGTAGACACCATATATTTT
CDR3: CASSRGDRVDTIYF
size: once
V: TRBV7-6
J: TRBJ1-3
D: TRBD1

DNA: TGTGCCAGCAGCCTGGGGCTAGCGGGAGGGCCGGACACCGGGGAGCTGTTTTTT
CDR3: CASSLGLAGGPDTGELFF
size: NA
V: TRBV7-3
J: TRBJ2-2
D: TRBD2

DNA: TGTGCCAGCAGCCGGGACAGGGATGACACTGAAGCTTTCTTT
CDR3: CASSRDRDDTEAFF
size: many
V: TRBV7-2
J: TRBJ1-1
D: TRBD1

DNA: TGTGCCAGCCAAGAATGGGGCAATCAGCCCCAGCATTTT
CDR3: CASQEWGNQPQHF
size: NA
V: TRBV2
J: TRBJ1-5
D: NA

DNA: TGTGCCAGCTCACCTACCCCGGGGGATCAGCCCCAGCATTTT
CDR3: CASSPTPGDQPQHF
size: NA
V: TRBV18
J: TRBJ1-5
D: NA

DNA: TGTGCCGGCAGCGACGGTGGGACTGAAGCTTTCTTT
CDR3: CAGSDGGTEAFF
size: NA
V: TRBV9
J: TRBJ1-1
D: NA

DNA: TGCAGTGCCCAGGACAGGGCTGGGGCCAACGTCCTGACTTTC
CDR3: CSAQDRAGANVLTF
size: NA
V: TRBV20-1
J: TRBJ2-6
D: TRBD1

DNA: TGTGCCAGCAGCCCAAGGACAGGGGGCAACACTGAAGCTTTCTTT
CDR3: CASSPRTGGNTEAFF
size: many
V: TRBV7-3
J: TRBJ1-1
D: TRBD1

DNA: TGTGCCAGCAGCGTTGTGCGGTTGGGTGAGCAGTACTTC
CDR3: CASSVVRLGEQYF
size: NA
V: TRBV7-6
J: TRBJ2-7
D: NA

DNA: TGTGCCACCAGTGATGCCTCTCCAGGGGGTATGAACACTGAAGCTTTCTTT
CDR3: CATSDASPGGMNTEAFF
size: NA
V: TRBV24-1
J: TRBJ1-1
D: TRBD1

DNA: TGTGCCAGCTCACCGAGTCAGTGGAACACTGAAGCTTTCTTT
CDR3: CASSPSQWNTEAFF
size: many
V: TRBV18
J: TRBJ1-1
D: NA

DNA: TGCAGTGCTAGAGACGCCGGGCCAGCGGTTTCCGAAGCTTTCTTT
CDR3: CSARDAGPAVSEAFF
size: NA
V: TRBV20-1
J: TRBJ1-1
D: NA

DNA: TGTGCCAGCAGTTTAGACTCGGGGCCGCTAATGATTGTAGATTATGGCTACACCTTC
CDR3: CASSLDSGPLMIVDYGYTF
size: many
V: TRBV12-3/TRBV12-4
J: TRBJ1-2
D: NA

DNA: TGTGCCTTCAACGGGACTCCCATCAGGCAGTACTTC
CDR3: CAFNGTPIRQYF
size: few
V: TRBV10-3
J: TRBJ2-7
D: NA

DNA: TGTGCCAGCAGACCAGGGGAAAAACTGTTTTTT
CDR3: CASRPGEKLFF
size: NA
V: TRBV7-2
J: TRBJ1-4
D: NA

DNA: TGTGCCTGGAGTCAGATACGTGCCCGAAGCTACGAGCAGTACTTC
CDR3: CAWSQIRARSYEQYF
size: few
V: TRBV30
J: TRBJ2-7
D: NA

DNA: TGTGCCAGTAGTATCAAGCTCAGCTCCTACGAGCAGTACTTC
CDR3: CASSIKLSSYEQYF
size: many
V: TRBV19
J: TRBJ2-7
D: NA

DNA: TGTGCCAGTAGCGGGACAGGGGAGAACACCATATATTTT
CDR3: CASSGTGENTIYF
size: NA
V: TRBV19
J: TRBJ1-3
D: TRBD1

DNA: TGTGCCAGCAGTGAAGGCGGGGGAACCTACGAGCAGTACTTC
CDR3: CASSEGGGTYEQYF
size: many
V: TRBV6-5
J: TRBJ2-7
D: TRBD2

DNA: TGCGCCAGCACAGAGTCCCCATCAGGGCAGCCCCAGCATTTT
CDR3: CASTESPSGQPQHF
size: NA
V: TRBV5-1
J: TRBJ1-5
D: NA

DNA: TGCGCCAGCAAGCCAGGGCGCTTCTATGGCTACACCTTC
CDR3: CASKPGRFYGYTF
size: many
V: TRBV5-1
J: TRBJ1-2
D: NA